This is a list of T cell receptor beta chains from one sample in a study of PD-L1 blockade in urothelial cancer. TCRdb keeps only in-frame clones here, not all; method: immunoSEQ multiplex PCR. This repertoire shows 40,000 to 55,000 clones, more than 75% found once; its top ten account for over 9.5%. The material was PBMCs, obtained around atezolizumab (anti-PD-L1) treatment. These receptors originate from a man aged 55 to 70 with urothelial cancer. Each CDR3 is given with its conserved first and last residue. Each record gives: V gene, J gene, clone size, D gene, CDR3 protein, CDR3 DNA. A D gene is named only where the DNA matches it firmly. Clone size is shown for a subset of rows, as once, few, many or a class of expanded clone.

v_call: TRBV7-8
j_call: TRBJ1-2
clone_size: .
d_call: TRBD1
cdr3_aa: CASSSYGQGASQYGYTF
cdr3_nt: TGTGCCAGCAGCTCTTACGGACAGGGGGCGTCTCAATATGGCTACACCTTC

v_call: TRBV6-6
j_call: TRBJ1-2
clone_size: .
d_call: .
cdr3_aa: CASSYRNPGEGSGYTF
cdr3_nt: TGTGCCAGCAGTTACAGGAACCCGGGGGAGGGAAGTGGCTACACCTTC

v_call: TRBV19
j_call: TRBJ1-5
clone_size: few
d_call: TRBD1
cdr3_aa: CASIGQVNSNQPQHF
cdr3_nt: TGTGCCAGTATTGGACAGGTGAATAGCAATCAGCCCCAGCATTTT

v_call: TRBV9
j_call: TRBJ1-2
clone_size: few
d_call: .
cdr3_aa: CASSGESGNYGYTF
cdr3_nt: TGTGCCAGCAGCGGAGAATCGGGAAACTATGGCTACACCTTC

v_call: TRBV20-1
j_call: TRBJ2-5
clone_size: .
d_call: .
cdr3_aa: CSAKISRAQYF
cdr3_nt: TGCAGTGCTAAAATATCTCGGGCCCAGTACTTC

v_call: TRBV11-2
j_call: TRBJ2-5
clone_size: .
d_call: TRBD2
cdr3_aa: CASSRGGRETQYF
cdr3_nt: TGTGCCAGCAGCCGGGGGGGCCGGGAGACCCAGTACTTC

v_call: TRBV7-9
j_call: TRBJ1-1
clone_size: .
d_call: .
cdr3_aa: CASSLAGGGPNTEAFF
cdr3_nt: TGTGCCAGCAGCTTAGCGGGAGGGGGACCAAACACTGAAGCTTTCTTT

v_call: TRBV5-5
j_call: TRBJ2-7
clone_size: .
d_call: TRBD1
cdr3_aa: CASSFTFGTGKSNEQYF
cdr3_nt: TGTGCCAGCAGCTTTACATTCGGGACAGGGAAAAGCAACGAGCAGTACTTC

v_call: TRBV7-3
j_call: TRBJ2-2
clone_size: .
d_call: TRBD2
cdr3_aa: CASSFIAGATTGELFF
cdr3_nt: TGTGCCAGCAGCTTCATAGCGGGGGCGACCACCGGGGAGCTGTTTTTT

v_call: TRBV11-3
j_call: TRBJ2-2
clone_size: .
d_call: TRBD2
cdr3_aa: CASSPRLAGNTGELFF
cdr3_nt: TGTGCCAGCAGCCCCCGATTAGCGGGGAACACCGGGGAGCTGTTTTTT

v_call: TRBV11-2
j_call: TRBJ2-3
clone_size: .
d_call: TRBD2
cdr3_aa: CASSPAGGTQYF
cdr3_nt: TGTGCCAGCAGCCCAGCGGGGGGAACGCAGTATTTT

v_call: TRBV7-2
j_call: TRBJ1-3
clone_size: once
d_call: .
cdr3_aa: CASSLEHSSGNTIYF
cdr3_nt: TGTGCCAGCAGCTTAGAACACAGCTCTGGAAACACCATATATTTT

v_call: TRBV2
j_call: TRBJ1-2
clone_size: few
d_call: .
cdr3_aa: CASRENGGNYGYTF
cdr3_nt: TGTGCCAGCAGGGAAAATGGAGGGAACTATGGCTACACCTTC

v_call: TRBV15
j_call: TRBJ2-5
clone_size: .
d_call: .
cdr3_aa: CATRSRGVETQYF
cdr3_nt: TGTGCCACCAGGTCCAGGGGAGTAGAGACCCAGTACTTC

v_call: TRBV13
j_call: TRBJ2-2
clone_size: medium-sized
d_call: TRBD1
cdr3_aa: CASSQGQGGTGELFF
cdr3_nt: TGTGCCAGCAGCCAGGGACAGGGGGGCACCGGGGAGCTGTTTTTT

v_call: TRBV6-1
j_call: TRBJ1-2
clone_size: .
d_call: TRBD1
cdr3_aa: CASSEGQGAFYGYTF
cdr3_nt: TGTGCCAGCAGTGAGGGTCAGGGGGCATTCTATGGCTACACCTTC

v_call: TRBV10-3
j_call: TRBJ1-6
clone_size: .
d_call: .
cdr3_aa: CATSNRDLDSPLHF
cdr3_nt: TGTGCCACTTCAAACAGGGATCTAGATTCACCCCTCCACTTT

v_call: TRBV4-3
j_call: TRBJ2-2
clone_size: .
d_call: .
cdr3_aa: CASSPYGEGVTGELFF
cdr3_nt: TGCGCCAGCAGCCCCTACGGGGAGGGGGTGACCGGGGAGCTGTTTTTT

v_call: TRBV4-3
j_call: TRBJ1-2
clone_size: .
d_call: .
cdr3_aa: CASSQGTRTYGYTF
cdr3_nt: TGCGCCAGCAGCCAAGGGACACGGACCTATGGCTACACCTTC

v_call: TRBV7-3
j_call: TRBJ2-1
clone_size: .
d_call: TRBD2
cdr3_aa: CASSSTLAGGLNEQFF
cdr3_nt: TGTGCCAGCAGCTCAACCCTAGCGGGGGGGCTTAATGAGCAGTTCTTC

v_call: TRBV10-3
j_call: TRBJ2-5
clone_size: .
d_call: .
cdr3_aa: CAISLALAGETQYF
cdr3_nt: TGTGCCATCAGTCTTGCTCTAGCAGGAGAGACCCAGTACTTC

v_call: TRBV5-5
j_call: TRBJ1-2
clone_size: .
d_call: TRBD1
cdr3_aa: CASRRQGLDGYTF
cdr3_nt: TGTGCCAGCAGACGACAGGGGCTGGATGGCTACACCTTC

v_call: TRBV5-1
j_call: TRBJ2-3
clone_size: .
d_call: TRBD1
cdr3_aa: CASSQGTELHTQYF
cdr3_nt: TGCGCCAGCAGCCAAGGGACAGAGCTTCATACGCAGTATTTT

v_call: TRBV19
j_call: TRBJ1-1
clone_size: .
d_call: .
cdr3_aa: CASSMGRGTEAFF
cdr3_nt: TGTGCCAGTAGTATGGGCAGGGGCACTGAAGCTTTCTTT

v_call: TRBV30
j_call: TRBJ2-3
clone_size: .
d_call: TRBD2
cdr3_aa: CASPLAGSTDTQYF
cdr3_nt: TGTGCCTCACCGCTAGCGGGAAGCACAGATACGCAGTATTTT

v_call: TRBV19
j_call: TRBJ2-3
clone_size: .
d_call: .
cdr3_aa: CASSAQYGSTDTQYF
cdr3_nt: TGTGCCAGTAGTGCCCAATACGGGAGCACAGATACGCAGTATTTT

v_call: TRBV7-9
j_call: TRBJ2-1
clone_size: .
d_call: TRBD1
cdr3_aa: CASSSRQGAFF
cdr3_nt: TGTGCCAGCAGCTCCCGACAGGGAGCGTTCTTC

v_call: TRBV7-8
j_call: TRBJ1-6
clone_size: .
d_call: .
cdr3_aa: CASSRTGLSNSPLHF
cdr3_nt: TGTGCCAGCAGCCGCACGGGACTTAGTAATTCACCCCTCCACTTT

v_call: TRBV28
j_call: TRBJ1-4
clone_size: .
d_call: .
cdr3_aa: CASSRHSTNEKLFF
cdr3_nt: TGTGCCAGCAGCCGACACTCAACTAATGAAAAACTGTTTTTT

v_call: TRBV9
j_call: TRBJ2-5
clone_size: .
d_call: TRBD1
cdr3_aa: CASSVTGTGEETQYF
cdr3_nt: TGTGCCAGCAGCGTCACCGGGACAGGGGAAGAGACCCAGTACTTC

v_call: TRBV10-2
j_call: TRBJ2-2
clone_size: once
d_call: TRBD2
cdr3_aa: CASSLLAGSTGELFF
cdr3_nt: TGCGCCAGCAGTCTGCTAGCGGGGTCCACCGGGGAGCTGTTTTTT

v_call: TRBV7-9
j_call: TRBJ2-3
clone_size: .
d_call: .
cdr3_aa: CASSRSGSDTQYF
cdr3_nt: TGTGCCAGCAGCCGCTCGGGGTCAGATACGCAGTATTTT

v_call: TRBV10-3
j_call: TRBJ2-7
clone_size: once
d_call: TRBD2
cdr3_aa: CAISEATSGSYEQYF
cdr3_nt: TGTGCCATCAGTGAGGCGACTAGCGGCTCCTACGAGCAGTACTTC

v_call: TRBV11-2
j_call: TRBJ2-1
clone_size: .
d_call: TRBD1
cdr3_aa: CASSPRPQRTGAVNNEQFF
cdr3_nt: TGTGCCAGCAGCCCACGACCCCAGCGGACAGGGGCCGTAAACAATGAGCAGTTCTTC

v_call: TRBV6-1
j_call: TRBJ1-2
clone_size: .
d_call: .
cdr3_aa: CASSREGYGYTF
cdr3_nt: TGTGCCAGCAGTAGGGAGGGCTATGGCTACACCTTC

v_call: TRBV7-2
j_call: TRBJ2-5
clone_size: .
d_call: .
cdr3_aa: CASSPYQETQYF
cdr3_nt: TGTGCCAGCAGCCCGTACCAAGAGACCCAGTACTTC

v_call: TRBV28
j_call: TRBJ2-7
clone_size: once
d_call: TRBD2
cdr3_aa: CASRASGGWYEQYF
cdr3_nt: TGTGCCAGCAGGGCTAGCGGGGGGTGGTACGAGCAGTACTTC

v_call: TRBV27
j_call: TRBJ2-7
clone_size: .
d_call: .
cdr3_aa: CASSFRGGEQYF
cdr3_nt: TGTGCCAGCAGTTTTAGGGGCGGCGAGCAGTACTTC

v_call: TRBV5-5
j_call: TRBJ1-4
clone_size: .
d_call: .
cdr3_aa: CASSLTVNEKLFF
cdr3_nt: TGTGCCAGCAGCTTGACAGTGAATGAAAAACTGTTTTTT

v_call: TRBV7-3
j_call: TRBJ1-2
clone_size: .
d_call: TRBD1
cdr3_aa: CASSPTGDYGYTF
cdr3_nt: TGTGCCAGCAGCCCGACAGGGGACTATGGCTACACCTTC

v_call: TRBV4-2
j_call: TRBJ1-2
clone_size: .
d_call: .
cdr3_aa: CASSQEVRPKTGNYGYTF
cdr3_nt: TGTGCCAGCAGCCAAGAGGTCCGCCCTAAAACAGGAAACTATGGCTACACCTTC

v_call: TRBV11-3
j_call: TRBJ2-1
clone_size: once
d_call: .
cdr3_aa: CASSKQLVGLNEQFF
cdr3_nt: TGTGCCAGCAGCAAACAACTAGTTGGGTTGAATGAGCAGTTCTTC

v_call: TRBV7-9
j_call: TRBJ2-4
clone_size: .
d_call: TRBD1
cdr3_aa: CASSSSLGTVKNIQYF
cdr3_nt: TGTGCCAGCAGCTCTTCCCTCGGGACAGTGAAAAACATTCAGTACTTC

v_call: TRBV4-1
j_call: TRBJ2-1
clone_size: .
d_call: TRBD2
cdr3_aa: CASSQVLAGVNEQFF
cdr3_nt: TGCGCCAGCAGCCAGGTCCTAGCGGGGGTAAATGAGCAGTTCTTC

v_call: TRBV10-2
j_call: TRBJ2-7
clone_size: .
d_call: TRBD2
cdr3_aa: CASNLAGSYEQYF
cdr3_nt: TGCGCCAGCAACCTAGCGGGGTCCTACGAGCAGTACTTC

v_call: TRBV7-9
j_call: TRBJ1-2
clone_size: .
d_call: TRBD1
cdr3_aa: CASSLEGTGGERGYTF
cdr3_nt: TGTGCCAGCAGCTTAGAAGGGACAGGGGGTGAGCGTGGCTACACCTTC

v_call: TRBV4-3
j_call: TRBJ2-7
clone_size: .
d_call: .
cdr3_aa: CASSQGRVGYEQYF
cdr3_nt: TGCGCCAGCAGCCAAGGCCGAGTCGGGTACGAGCAGTACTTC

v_call: TRBV19
j_call: TRBJ2-3
clone_size: .
d_call: TRBD2
cdr3_aa: CASSLRLAGSTDTQYF
cdr3_nt: TGTGCCAGTAGTCTGCGACTAGCGGGGAGCACAGATACGCAGTATTTT

v_call: TRBV5-8
j_call: TRBJ1-1
clone_size: .
d_call: .
cdr3_aa: CASSPWRGTEAFF
cdr3_nt: TGTGCCAGCAGCCCCTGGCGGGGGACTGAAGCTTTCTTT

v_call: TRBV18
j_call: TRBJ1-1
clone_size: .
d_call: .
cdr3_aa: CASSPSRLNTEAFF
cdr3_nt: TGTGCCAGCTCACCATCTCGGTTGAACACTGAAGCTTTCTTT

v_call: TRBV7-2
j_call: TRBJ1-2
clone_size: .
d_call: .
cdr3_aa: CASSFFRATNYGYTF
cdr3_nt: TGTGCCAGCAGCTTTTTCAGGGCGACTAACTATGGCTACACCTTC